The 8 T cell receptor beta chains presented below share a single source sample, sequenced in a study of T cell responses to AZD1222 COVID-19 vaccine. Assay used: immunoSEQ multiplex PCR; TCRdb lists only in-frame clones, some missing. The data hold 86,000 or so clones, with around nine tenths observed a single time. The sequencing here drew on peripheral blood, taken on day 0 of AZD1222 vaccination. Source of these receptors: an adult in good health.

This clone was seen only once. V is TRBV6-2 or TRBV6-3 and J is TRBJ1-2; D unclear. The CDR3 is made up of 16 amino acids. The V gene's germline CDR1 is MNHEY and CDR2 SVGEGT. The V end lost 5 bases, the J end lost 0 bases, and 16 bases lay between the germline ends. The CDR3 reads CASSTPNPGPNYGYTF. The CDR3 DNA reads TGTGCCAGCAGTACTCCAAATCCCGGGCCTAACTATGGCTACACCTTC.

J is TRBJ1-1 and V is TRBV18; the D gene is possibly TRBD1 (5 bases). The germline V gene encodes CDR1 KGHSH and CDR2 LQKENI. This CDR3 has 14 residues. The ends were cut back, 5 bases at V and 7 bases at J, with 17 bases in the middle. The CDR3 loop reads CASSASGGGVEAFF. The DNA of the CDR3 is TGTGCCAGCTCAGCCTCCGGGGGGGGTGTTGAAGCTTTCTTT.

The chain carries TRBV5-1 and TRBJ1-6; D perhaps matches TRBD1 (5 bases). V was shortened by 0 bases and J by 5 bases, with 15 bases between the two germline ends. The V gene's germline CDR1 is SGHRS and CDR2 YFSETQ. CDR3 length: 17 residues. Here the CDR3 reads CASSLVGRGSDNSPLHF. CDR3 sequence (DNA): TGCGCCAGCAGCTTGGTAGGTCGGGGGTCGGATAATTCACCCCTCCACTTT. The full variable domain, completed using reference TRBV5-1 and TRBJ1-6, is KAGVTQTPRYLIKTRGQQVTLSCSPISGHRSVSWYQQTPGQGLQFLFEYFSETQRNKGNFPGRFSGRQFSNSRSEMNVSTLELGDSALYLCASSLVGRGSDNSPLHFGNGTRLTVT.

The chain uses TRBV19 and TRBJ2-7, with 7 bases fitting TRBD1. Trimming cost V 1 base and J 2 bases; bases outside gene matches: 2. From germline, CDR1 is LNHDA and CDR2 SQIVND (reference sequence). The CDR3 contains 14 residues. This CDR3 reads CASSIGGTAYEQYF. The CDR3 bases are TGTGCCAGTAGTATAGGGGGGACAGCCTACGAGCAGTACTTC. The full variable domain, rest sourced from reference TRBV19 and TRBJ2-7, is DGGITQSPKYLFRKEGQNVTLSCEQNLNHDAMYWYRQDPGQGLRLIYYSQIVNDFQKGDIAEGYSVSREKKESFPLTVTSAQKNPTAFYLCASSIGGTAYEQYFGPGTRLTVT.

The sample holds a few counts of this clone. The rearrangement joins TRBV7-9 to TRBJ1-1, with 10 positions matching TRBD1. Losses at the gene ends were 4 bases for V and 0 bases for J; bases not matched to a gene: 8. Germline V gives CDR1 SEHNR, CDR2 FQNEAQ (reference sequence). This CDR3 is built from 17 residues. CDR3 coding DNA: TGTGCCAGCAGCTCCTCGGACAGGGGGTTAATGAACACTGAAGCTTTCTTT. Encoded protein: CASSSSDRGLMNTEAFF.

CDR3 residues: CASSQKGGAGELFF. CDR3 in DNA: TGTGCCAGCAGCCAAAAAGGAGGAGCCGGGGAGCTGTTTTTT. This chain connects TRBV3-1 (or the pseudogene TRBV3-2) to TRBJ2-2; weak D call: TRBD2 (5 bases). V dropped 2 bases and J dropped 6 bases, with 10 bases sitting between them. The length of the CDR3 is 14 residues. Germline V gives CDR1 LGHDT, CDR2 YNNKEL (reference sequence).

This rearrangement joins TRBV5-1 to TRBJ2-1; D unclear. This CDR3 has 14 residues. V lost 0 bases and J lost 8, with 12 bases in between. Germline values: CDR1 SGHRS, CDR2 YFSETQ. The CDR3 DNA follows: TGCGCCAGCAGCTTGGGTGCAGGCCCCTATGAGCAGTTCTTC. It specifies CASSLGAGPYEQFF.

This clone was picked up one time. This rearrangement joins TRBV19 to TRBJ2-7; unclear D gene. The CDR3 sequence is 14 residues long. Germline V gives CDR1 LNHDA, CDR2 SQIVND (reference sequence). V lost 4 bases and J 2 bases, leaving 12 bases between the germline ends. In nucleotides, the CDR3 is TGTGCCAGTAGTACATCTAGTCCGGCCTACGAGCAGTACTTC. Its protein is CASSTSSPAYEQYF.